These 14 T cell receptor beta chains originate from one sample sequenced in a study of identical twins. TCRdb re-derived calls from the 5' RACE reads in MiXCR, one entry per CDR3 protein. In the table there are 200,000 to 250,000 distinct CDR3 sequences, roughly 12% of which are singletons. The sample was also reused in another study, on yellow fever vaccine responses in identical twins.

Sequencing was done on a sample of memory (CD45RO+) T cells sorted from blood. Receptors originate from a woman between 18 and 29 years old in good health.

The CDR3 is CSGDPRNTGELFF. CDR3 sequence (DNA): TGCAGTGGGGACCCAAGAAACACCGGGGAGCTGTTTTTT. The chain couples TRBV20-1 to TRBJ2-2; D could derive from TRBD1 or TRBD2 (5 bases each). The CDR3 covers 13 residues. Germline values: CDR1 DFQATT, CDR2 SNEGSKA (reference sequence). V shed 7 bases and J shed 2 bases, with 11 bases lying between them.

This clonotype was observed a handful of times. This CDR3 is CASSYTVYGYTF. The DNA for the CDR3 is TGTGCCAGCAGTTACACTGTCTATGGCTACACCTTC. This sequence joins TRBV6-2 or TRBV6-3 and TRBJ1-2; D is undetermined. Between the trimmed V and J ends, which lost 2 bases and 4 bases, there was a span of 5 bases. Germline values: CDR1 MNHEY, CDR2 SVGEGT. This CDR3 has 12 amino acids.

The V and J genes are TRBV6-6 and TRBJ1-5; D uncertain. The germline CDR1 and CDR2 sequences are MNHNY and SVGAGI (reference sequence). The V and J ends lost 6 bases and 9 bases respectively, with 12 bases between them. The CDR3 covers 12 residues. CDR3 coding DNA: TGTGCCAGCAGAACCTGGGAGTTGCCCCAGCATTTT. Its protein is CASRTWELPQHF.

The CDR3 sequence: CASRAGQGLNEQFF. The CDR3 DNA reads TGTGCCAGCAGAGCGGGACAGGGTCTGAATGAGCAGTTCTTC. The rearrangement joins TRBV7-9 to TRBJ2-1; 9 bases match TRBD1. The junction had 7 bases not matched to a gene; V was cut back by 6 bases and J by 7 bases. CDR1 SEHNR and CDR2 FQNEAQ come from the germline V gene (reference sequence). There are 14 residues in the CDR3.

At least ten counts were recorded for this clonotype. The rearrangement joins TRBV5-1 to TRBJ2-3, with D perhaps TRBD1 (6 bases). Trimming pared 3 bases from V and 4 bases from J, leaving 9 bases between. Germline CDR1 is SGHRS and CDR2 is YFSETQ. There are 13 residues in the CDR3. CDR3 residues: CASSSQGSDTQYF. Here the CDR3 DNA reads TGCGCCAGCAGCTCGCAGGGGTCAGATACGCAGTATTTT.

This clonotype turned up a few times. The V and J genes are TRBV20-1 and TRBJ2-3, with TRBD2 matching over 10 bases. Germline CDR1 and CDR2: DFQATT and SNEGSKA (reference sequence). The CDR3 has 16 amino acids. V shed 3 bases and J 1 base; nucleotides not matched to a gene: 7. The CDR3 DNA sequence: TGCAGTGCTAGGCCGAATCTAGCGGGAGGCACAGATACGCAGTATTTT. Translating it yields CSARPNLAGGTDTQYF.

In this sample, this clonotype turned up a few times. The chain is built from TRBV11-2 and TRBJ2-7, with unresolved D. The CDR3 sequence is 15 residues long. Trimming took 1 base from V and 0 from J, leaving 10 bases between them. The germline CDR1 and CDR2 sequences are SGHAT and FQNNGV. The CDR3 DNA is TGTGCCAGCAGCTTAGGGGCAGGAGCCTCCTACGAGCAGTACTTC. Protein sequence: CASSLGAGASYEQYF.

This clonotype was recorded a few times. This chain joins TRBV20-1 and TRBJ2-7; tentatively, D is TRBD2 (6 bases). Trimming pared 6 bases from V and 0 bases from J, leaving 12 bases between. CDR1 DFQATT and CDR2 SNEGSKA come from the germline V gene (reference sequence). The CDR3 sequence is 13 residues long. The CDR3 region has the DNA TGCAGTGCAACTTCCGGGAGCTCCTACGAGCAGTACTTC. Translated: CSATSGSSYEQYF.

The DNA of the CDR3 is TGTGCCAGCAGGGCGACAGGGGCCAAAAACATTCAGTACTTC. It yields the protein CASRATGAKNIQYF. This rearrangement joins TRBV6-1 to TRBJ2-4, with 7 positions matching TRBD1. The germline CDR1 and CDR2 sequences are MNHNS and SASEGT. CDR3 length equals 14 residues. Germline trimming cut 6 bases from V and 1 base from J; bases unmatched to any gene: 3.

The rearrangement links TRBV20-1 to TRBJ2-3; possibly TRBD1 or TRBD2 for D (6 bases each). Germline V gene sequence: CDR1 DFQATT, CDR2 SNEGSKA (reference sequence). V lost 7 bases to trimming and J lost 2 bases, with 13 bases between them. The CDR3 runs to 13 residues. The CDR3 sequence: CSVGGRNTDTQYF. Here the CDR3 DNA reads TGCAGTGTGGGGGGCAGGAACACAGATACGCAGTATTTT.

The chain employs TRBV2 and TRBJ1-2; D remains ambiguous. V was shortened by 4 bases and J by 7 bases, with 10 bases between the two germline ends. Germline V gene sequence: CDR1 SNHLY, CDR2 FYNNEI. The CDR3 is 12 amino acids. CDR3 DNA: TGTGCCAGCAGTGCGCGTACCTCTGGCTACACCTTC. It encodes CASSARTSGYTF.

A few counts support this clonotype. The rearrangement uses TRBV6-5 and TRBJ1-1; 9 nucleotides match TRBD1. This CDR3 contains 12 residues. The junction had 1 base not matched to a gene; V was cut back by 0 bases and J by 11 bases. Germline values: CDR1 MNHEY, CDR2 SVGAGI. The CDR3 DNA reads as TGTGCCAGCAGTTACTCGGGGACAGGGGCTTTCTTT. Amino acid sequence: CASSYSGTGAFF.

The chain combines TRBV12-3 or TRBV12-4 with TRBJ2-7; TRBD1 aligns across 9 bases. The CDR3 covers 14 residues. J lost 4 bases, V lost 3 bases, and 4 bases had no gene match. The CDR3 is CASSFSGTGYEQYF. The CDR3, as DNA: TGTGCCAGCAGTTTCAGCGGGACAGGGTACGAGCAGTACTTC.

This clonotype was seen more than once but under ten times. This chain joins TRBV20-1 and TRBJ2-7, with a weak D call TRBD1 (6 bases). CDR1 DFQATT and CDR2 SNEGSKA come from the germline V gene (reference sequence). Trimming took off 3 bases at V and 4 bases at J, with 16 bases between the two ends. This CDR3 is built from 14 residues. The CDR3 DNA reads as TGCAGTGCTAGGGCAGCGGACAGAGCATACGAGCAGTACTTC. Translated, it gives CSARAADRAYEQYF.